Each of the 27 T cell receptor beta chains below was sequenced from the same sample in a study of blood T cell repertoires in COVID-19. Sequenced by immunoSEQ multiplex PCR; TCRdb stores in-frame clones only, minus some. Of approximately 110,000 clones in the sample, around 76% are singletons; the top ten hold 6%. Material: peripheral blood. Every receptor here comes from an elderly man with COVID-19, enrolled during active disease.

This clone was seen a few times. The chain joins TRBV4-1 to TRBJ2-2; 13 bases agree with TRBD2. The germline V gene has CDR1 MGHRA and CDR2 YSYEKL. The CDR3 spans 18 residues. Trimming cost V 6 bases and J 6 bases; bases outside gene matches: 13. The CDR3: CASRRGIGTSGTSGELFF. In DNA, the CDR3 is TGCGCCAGCAGAAGGGGTATCGGGACTAGCGGGACGTCCGGGGAGCTGTTTTTT.

The chain recombines TRBV5-4 with TRBJ2-6, with 8 bases that match TRBD2. The germline V gene encodes CDR1 SGHNT and CDR2 YYREEE (reference sequence). J gave up 2 bases and V 4 bases, and 2 bases lay outside the gene matches. This CDR3 has 15 amino acids. CDR3 coding DNA: TGTGCCAGCAGCCCGGGGGGGGCTGGGGCCAACGTCCTGACTTTC. Residues: CASSPGGAGANVLTF.

CDR3 sequence (DNA): TGTGCCAGCAGCCCACTAGCGGGAGTGCGGGAGCAGTACTTC. This sequence encodes CASSPLAGVREQYF. The chain carries TRBV3-1 (or the pseudogene TRBV3-2) and TRBJ2-7; 11 positions match TRBD2. The CDR3 contains 14 residues. V lost 4 bases and J lost 7; bases outside the gene matches: 6. Germline CDR1 is LGHDT and CDR2 is YNNKEL (reference sequence).

This clone was counted only a few times. The V call is TRBV2, the J call TRBJ1-5, with 7 bases matching TRBD1. Trimming cost V 7 bases and J 1 base; bases outside gene matches: 4. Looked up from germline, CDR1 is SNHLY and CDR2 is FYNNEI. There are 14 residues in the CDR3. The CDR3 DNA reads TGTGCCAGCAATCCGGGACAGAGCAATCAGCCCCAGCATTTT. Its protein product is CASNPGQSNQPQHF.

The V and J genes are TRBV12-3 or TRBV12-4 and TRBJ1-2; D remains ambiguous. The CDR3 is 13 residues long. V lost 2 bases and J 0 bases, leaving 4 bases between the germline ends. CDR3 amino acids: CASSLSSNYGYTF. The CDR3 DNA reads TGTGCCAGCAGTTTATCCTCTAACTATGGCTACACCTTC.

This clone was seen only a few times. The gene calls are TRBV18 and TRBJ1-1; no firm D call. CDR3 length equals 14 residues. In germline, CDR1 is KGHSH, CDR2 LQKENI. V was trimmed by 1 base and J by 5 bases, leaving 11 bases between them. DNA of the CDR3: TGTGCCAGCTCACCACGGGAGGTCGAGACTGAAGCTTTCTTT. Encoded protein: CASSPREVETEAFF.

The gene calls are TRBV3-1 (or the pseudogene TRBV3-2) and TRBJ2-5; weak D call: TRBD2 (5 bases). Trimming removed 5 bases from V and 7 bases from J, with 8 bases in between. The CDR3 totals 11 residues. The V gene's germline CDR1 is LGHDT and CDR2 YNNKEL (reference sequence). The CDR3 reads CASSSEGTQYF. In nucleotides, the CDR3 is TGTGCCAGCAGCTCCGAGGGGACCCAGTACTTC.

This sequence joins TRBV7-3 and TRBJ2-1; 7 bases align to TRBD2. This CDR3 is 13 amino acids long. Germline CDR1 SGHTA, CDR2 FQGTGA. V lost 4 bases to trimming and J lost 6 bases; unmatched junction nucleotides: 3. CDR3 amino acids: CASSSSGGNEQFF. For the CDR3, the DNA is TGTGCCAGCAGCTCCTCGGGGGGCAATGAGCAGTTCTTC.

The V gene is TRBV3-1 (or the pseudogene TRBV3-2), the J gene TRBJ1-2, with D maybe TRBD1 (6 bases). The CDR3 extends over 16 amino acids. Trimming pared 2 bases from V and 3 bases from J, leaving 16 bases between. From germline, CDR1 is LGHDT and CDR2 YNNKEL (reference sequence). The chain's CDR3 is CASSQRGTGTYYGYTF. DNA of the CDR3: TGTGCCAGCAGCCAACGAGGAACAGGGACGTACTATGGCTACACCTTC.

Here the CDR3 reads CAISEDGTGSLNYGYTF. For the CDR3, the DNA is TGTGCCATCAGTGAAGATGGGACAGGGAGTCTAAACTATGGCTACACCTTC. This chain connects TRBV10-3 to TRBJ1-2; 9 bases match TRBD1. Looked up from germline, CDR1 is ENHRY and CDR2 is SYGVKD. The V segment lost 3 bases and the J segment 2 bases; nucleotides outside the gene matches: 10. CDR3 length equals 17 residues.

The chain combines TRBV19 with TRBJ2-3; D unresolved. Germline CDR1 and CDR2: LNHDA and SQIVND (reference sequence). V was pared by 5 bases and J by 2 bases, with 11 bases between. This CDR3 has 14 amino acids. The chain's CDR3 is CASSVYSPTDTQYF. The CDR3 DNA reads as TGTGCCAGTAGTGTCTACAGCCCCACAGATACGCAGTATTTT.

This clone was observed a few times. The chain joins TRBV5-1 to TRBJ1-4, with TRBD1 matching over 8 bases. Germline V CDR1 and CDR2: SGHRS, YFSETQ. V lost 3 bases, J lost 5 bases, and 3 bases stayed unmatched. There are 14 residues in the CDR3. The chain's CDR3 is CASSWTGNNEKLFF. CDR3 nucleotides: TGCGCCAGCAGCTGGACAGGGAACAATGAAAAACTGTTTTTT.

This rearrangement joins TRBV2 to TRBJ2-5, with a tentative D call TRBD2 (5 bases). The CDR3 is 12 amino acids. V lost 6 bases and J 7 bases, leaving 12 bases between the germline ends. Germline CDR1 reads SNHLY; CDR2 reads FYNNEI. CDR3 amino acids: CASREDGGTQYF. CDR3 sequence (DNA): TGTGCCAGCAGGGAGGACGGCGGGACCCAGTACTTC.

This clone has only a few counts. Other nucleotide sequences in the sample specify the same CDR3. The chain recombines TRBV5-1 with TRBJ1-3; D is uncertain. V lost 0 bases to trimming and J lost 0 bases, with 7 bases between them. The germline V gene has CDR1 SGHRS and CDR2 YFSETQ. The CDR3 runs to 15 residues. Here the CDR3 DNA reads TGCGCCAGCAGCTTGGACACCTCCTCTGGAAACACCATATATTTT. This encodes CASSLDTSSGNTIYF.

This chain uses TRBV3-1 (or the pseudogene TRBV3-2) with TRBJ1-5, with a possible D match to TRBD1 (5 bases). Trimming took off 2 bases at V and 3 bases at J, with 11 bases between the two ends. This CDR3 has 15 residues. From germline, CDR1 is LGHDT and CDR2 YNNKEL (reference sequence). The CDR3 loop is CASSQTQGNNQPQHF. The CDR3 nucleotides are TGTGCCAGCAGCCAAACTCAGGGTAACAATCAGCCCCAGCATTTT.

The chain employs TRBV19 and TRBJ1-5; 9 bases are a match to TRBD1. The CDR3 is 15 amino acids. From germline, CDR1 is LNHDA and CDR2 SQIVND (reference sequence). V gave up 7 bases and J gave up 4 bases; unmatched junction bases: 8. CDR3 loop: CASKLRDRENQPQHF. CDR3 bases: TGTGCCAGTAAGCTAAGGGACAGGGAAAATCAGCCCCAGCATTTT. The whole variable domain, filled in from reference TRBV19 and TRBJ1-5, reads DGGITQSPKYLFRKEGQNVTLSCEQNLNHDAMYWYRQDPGQGLRLIYYSQIVNDFQKGDIAEGYSVSREKKESFPLTVTSAQKNPTAFYLCASKLRDRENQPQHFGDGTRLSIL.

This clone was seen a single time. The chain links TRBV27 to TRBJ1-4, with D unclear. V shed 2 bases and J shed 8 bases, with 12 bases lying between them. The germline CDR1 and CDR2 sequences are MNHEY and SMNVEV (reference sequence). CDR3 length equals 14 residues. CDR3 sequence (DNA): TGTGCCAGCAGTTTAGGAGGGTCTCGGGAAAAACTGTTTTTT. Translated: CASSLGGSREKLFF.

The V call is TRBV27, the J call TRBJ2-1, with D perhaps TRBD2 (6 bases). Deletions cut 6 bases from V and 5 bases from J, with 11 bases between. Germline lookup yields CDR1 MNHEY and CDR2 SMNVEV (reference sequence). The CDR3 loop spans 13 amino acids. The CDR3, as DNA: TGTGCCAGCAGCTGGGCGGGGAACAATGAGCAGTTCTTC. Translation gives CASSWAGNNEQFF.

The chain uses TRBV19 and TRBJ1-6; tentatively, D is TRBD1 (5 bases). V was cut by 5 bases and J by 7 bases, with 9 bases left in between. Germline CDR1 and CDR2: LNHDA and SQIVND (reference sequence). The CDR3 has 13 amino acids. CDR3 sequence reads: CASSYRGNSPLHF. In nucleotides, the CDR3 is TGTGCCAGTAGTTACCGGGGGAATTCACCCCTCCACTTT.

The rearrangement links TRBV28 to TRBJ1-1, with 7 bases lining up with TRBD1. Unmatched junction bases numbered 2, after V lost 7 bases and J lost 3 bases. Per the germline V gene, CDR1 is MDHEN and CDR2 is SYDVKM. This CDR3 has 12 residues. This chain's CDR3 is CASIQGDTEAFF. The DNA for the CDR3 is TGTGCCAGCATCCAGGGGGACACTGAAGCTTTCTTT.

The V and J genes are TRBV6-5 and TRBJ2-5, with 9 bases matching TRBD2. From germline, CDR1 is MNHEY and CDR2 SVGAGI. V lost 6 bases and J lost 0; bases outside the gene matches: 2. The CDR3 consists of 14 residues. The DNA of the CDR3 is TGTGCCAGCAGAACTAGCGGGTACCAAGAGACCCAGTACTTC. This encodes CASRTSGYQETQYF.

This sequence joins TRBV5-1 and TRBJ2-4; 8 positions agree with TRBD2. The trim removed 2 bases at V and 3 bases at J, leaving 7 bases unmatched. The CDR3 runs to 16 residues. Germline V CDR1 and CDR2: SGHRS, YFSETQ. DNA for the CDR3: TGCGCCAGCAGCTTCGGGGCGGGAGGCCACAAAAACATTCAGTACTTC. Translation gives CASSFGAGGHKNIQYF.

The V gene is TRBV9, the J gene TRBJ1-1, with 8 nucleotides matching TRBD1. CDR1 and CDR2 from the germline V gene are SGDLS and YYNGEE. CDR3 size: 15 residues. Trimming at V came to 4 bases and at J to 1 base, leaving 6 bases not matched to a gene. CDR3 region: CASSPEGQANTEAFF. The DNA of the CDR3 is TGTGCCAGCAGCCCAGAGGGACAGGCGAACACTGAAGCTTTCTTT. The entire variable domain, with the rest obtained from reference TRBV9 and TRBJ1-1, is as follows: DSGVTQTPKHLITATGQRVTLRCSPRSGDLSVYWYQQSLDQGLQFLIQYYNGEERAKGNILERFSAQQFPDLHSELNLSSLELGDSALYFCASSPEGQANTEAFFGQGTRLTVV.

The chain carries TRBV19 and TRBJ2-2, with 7 bases lining up with TRBD1. The germline gives CDR1 LNHDA, CDR2 SQIVND (reference sequence). V lost 7 bases to trimming and J lost 1 base; unmatched junction nucleotides: 9. The CDR3 spans 16 residues. The CDR3 region is CASTLQGILNTGELFF. CDR3 nucleotides: TGTGCCAGTACCTTACAGGGGATCTTGAACACCGGGGAGCTGTTTTTT.

CDR3 bases: TGTGCCAGCTCCCCGGGACAGGGTGGAGATCAGCCCCAGCATTTT. Protein: CASSPGQGGDQPQHF. The gene calls are TRBV18 and TRBJ1-5; 9 nucleotides match TRBD1. CDR1 and CDR2 from the germline V gene are KGHSH and LQKENI. CDR3 size: 15 residues. Unmatched junction bases numbered 8, after V lost 6 bases and J lost 5 bases.

This chain links TRBV5-1 with TRBJ1-2; possibly TRBD1 for D (6 bases). The CDR3 is 14 residues long. Per the germline V gene, CDR1 is SGHRS and CDR2 is YFSETQ. V dropped 4 bases and J dropped 0 bases, with 10 bases sitting between them. CDR3 sequence: CASSLGAPNYGYTF. The CDR3 bases are TGCGCCAGCAGCCTGGGGGCTCCTAACTATGGCTACACCTTC.

The chain carries TRBV6-5 and TRBJ1-2; 7 bases agree with TRBD1. The germline gives CDR1 MNHEY, CDR2 SVGAGI. J was trimmed by 5 bases and V by 2 bases; bases with no gene match: 5. This CDR3 contains 14 residues. The CDR3 loop is CASSYGQGVYGYTF. CDR3 bases: TGTGCCAGCAGTTACGGGCAGGGGGTATATGGCTACACCTTC.